The 5 T cell receptor beta chains below were found in one sample sequenced in a study of T cell changes during pregnancy in multiple sclerosis. Sequencing was performed with immunoSEQ multiplex PCR; in TCRdb, only in-frame clones are kept and a portion is missing. The table shows approximately 89,000 clones, with roughly 93% occurring only once. Sequenced material: peripheral blood, taken in the third trimester of pregnancy. The receptors were sampled from a female donor with multiple sclerosis, enrolled in a pregnancy study.

The chain has TRBV23-1 and TRBJ2-7; D call uncertain. TRBV23-1 falls under the ORF class, with uncertain function. Trimming removed 3 bases from V and 4 bases from J, with 13 bases in between. The CDR3 consists of 14 residues. This chain's CDR3 is CASSQVRLTYEQYF. CDR3 nucleotide sequence: TGCGCCAGCAGTCAGGTCAGGCTGACGTACGAGCAGTACTTC.

The chain couples TRBV7-9 to TRBJ2-3; 14 bases are a match to TRBD2. J gave up 5 bases and V 3 bases, and 4 bases lay outside the gene matches. In germline, CDR1 is SEHNR, CDR2 FQNEAQ (reference sequence). The CDR3 totals 16 residues. The CDR3 DNA reads TGTGCCAGCAGCTTGACTAGCGGGGGGGCTGGAGATACGCAGTATTTT. Residues: CASSLTSGGAGDTQYF.

V is TRBV19 and J is TRBJ2-2, with 7 bases fitting TRBD1. From germline, CDR1 is LNHDA and CDR2 SQIVND (reference sequence). The CDR3 covers 16 residues. Trimming at V came to 3 bases and at J to 0 bases, leaving 4 bases not matched to a gene. This CDR3 reads CASSIVQGANTGELFF. CDR3 nucleotides: TGTGCCAGTAGTATCGTCCAGGGGGCGAACACCGGGGAGCTGTTTTTT.

The V and J genes are TRBV7-9 and TRBJ1-6; 9 nucleotides align to TRBD1. V lost 6 bases, J lost 8 bases, and 11 bases stayed unmatched. Germline loops: CDR1 SEHNR, CDR2 FQNEAQ (reference sequence). The CDR3 is made up of 16 amino acids. CDR3 nucleotides: TGTGCCAGCAGTCAAGCCCCGGGACAGGGTGATTCACCCCTCCACTTT. Protein sequence: CASSQAPGQGDSPLHF.

The chain couples TRBV19 to TRBJ1-5; D may be TRBD1 (6 bases). This CDR3 contains 16 residues. The V gene lost 3 bases and the J gene lost 1 base, with 13 bases spanning the gap. Germline CDR1 reads LNHDA; CDR2 reads SQIVND (reference sequence). The CDR3 sequence: CASSMIGGSSNQPQHF. In DNA form, the CDR3 reads TGTGCCAGTAGTATGATTGGGGGCAGCAGCAATCAGCCCCAGCATTTT.